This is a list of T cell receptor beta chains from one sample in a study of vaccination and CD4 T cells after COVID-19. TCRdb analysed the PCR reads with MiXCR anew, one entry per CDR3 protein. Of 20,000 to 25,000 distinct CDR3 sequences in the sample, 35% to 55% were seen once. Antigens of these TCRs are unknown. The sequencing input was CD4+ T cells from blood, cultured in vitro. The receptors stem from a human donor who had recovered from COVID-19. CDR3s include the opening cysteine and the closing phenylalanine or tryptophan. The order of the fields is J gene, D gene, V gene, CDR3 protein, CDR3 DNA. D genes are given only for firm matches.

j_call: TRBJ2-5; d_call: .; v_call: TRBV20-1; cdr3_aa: CSAGPSDGGEETQYF; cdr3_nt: TGCAGTGCTGGACCGTCGGATGGCGGAGAGGAGACCCAGTACTTC
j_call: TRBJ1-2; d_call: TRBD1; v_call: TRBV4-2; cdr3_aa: CASSQASGESGTGGGGYTF; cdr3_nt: TGTGCCAGCAGCCAAGCATCGGGCGAATCCGGGACAGGGGGCGGTGGCTACACCTTC
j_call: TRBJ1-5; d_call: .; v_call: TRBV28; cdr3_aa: CASSFRGVGNQPQHF; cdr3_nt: TGTGCCAGCAGTTTCCGGGGTGTTGGCAATCAGCCCCAGCATTTT
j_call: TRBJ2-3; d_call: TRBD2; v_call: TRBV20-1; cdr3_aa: CSARDGLAGPFSTDTQYF; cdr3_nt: TGCAGTGCTAGAGATGGACTAGCGGGACCTTTTAGCACAGATACGCAGTATTTT
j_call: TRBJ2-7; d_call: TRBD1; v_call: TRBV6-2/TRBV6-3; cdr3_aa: CASNTRGQGAVEQYF; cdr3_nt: TGTGCCAGCAACACCAGGGGACAGGGGGCGGTCGAGCAGTACTTC
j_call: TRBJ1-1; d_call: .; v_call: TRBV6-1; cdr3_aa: CASQPSKLLNTEAFF; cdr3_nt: TGTGCCAGCCAGCCGAGTAAACTATTGAACACTGAAGCTTTCTTT
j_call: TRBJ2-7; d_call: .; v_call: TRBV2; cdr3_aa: CASRPRQGRSEQYF; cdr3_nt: TGTGCCAGCAGGCCCCGGCAGGGAAGGAGCGAGCAGTACTTC
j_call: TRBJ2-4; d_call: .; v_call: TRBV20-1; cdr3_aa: CSARVQLAKNIQYF; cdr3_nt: TGCAGTGCTAGAGTACAGCTAGCCAAAAACATTCAGTACTTC
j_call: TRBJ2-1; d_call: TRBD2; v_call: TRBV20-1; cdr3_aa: CSATGTSDRREQFF; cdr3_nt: TGCAGTGCTACCGGGACTAGTGACAGGAGAGAGCAGTTCTTC
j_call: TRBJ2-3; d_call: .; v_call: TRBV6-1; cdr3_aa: CASRGRGNTDTQYF; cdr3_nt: TGTGCCAGCAGAGGCAGGGGTAATACAGATACGCAGTATTTT